These T cell receptor beta chains were read from a single sample in a study of T cell responses to AZD1222 COVID-19 vaccine. The protocol was immunoSEQ multiplex PCR, while the TCRdb copy is restricted to in-frame clones and leaves out a portion. The sample contains fewer than 120,000 clones, 87% of which appear only once. Sequences were derived from peripheral blood, sampled on day 0 of AZD1222 vaccination. These receptors were taken from an adult in good health. Both conserved end residues are part of each CDR3. A D gene is named only where the DNA matches it firmly. The size of a clone is reported for some rows only, either as once, few or many, or as a class for expanded clones.

CDR3nt: TGTGCTAGTGGTTTGGTACGGGGGCACACTAATGAAAAACTGTTTTTT; CDR3aa: CASGLVRGHTNEKLFF; v_gene: TRBV12-5; d_gene: NA; j_gene: TRBJ1-4; abundance: NA
CDR3nt: TGTGCCAGCAGCATCCGACAGGCCTCTGGGGCCAACGTCCTGACTTTC; CDR3aa: CASSIRQASGANVLTF; v_gene: TRBV2; d_gene: NA; j_gene: TRBJ2-6; abundance: NA
CDR3nt: TGTGCCAGCAGCTTACCCCGGGGGGGGGTGGAGACCCAGTACTTC; CDR3aa: CASSLPRGGVETQYF; v_gene: TRBV7-2; d_gene: TRBD2; j_gene: TRBJ2-5; abundance: NA
CDR3nt: TGTGCCAGCAGTTACGACGCGGGGACTAGCACAGATACGCAGTATTTT; CDR3aa: CASSYDAGTSTDTQYF; v_gene: TRBV6-2/TRBV6-3; d_gene: NA; j_gene: TRBJ2-3; abundance: NA
CDR3nt: TGTGCCAGCAGTTTTACGGAGAACACTGAAGCTTTCTTT; CDR3aa: CASSFTENTEAFF; v_gene: TRBV12-3/TRBV12-4; d_gene: NA; j_gene: TRBJ1-1; abundance: NA
CDR3nt: TGCGCCAGCAGCCAAGATCCCGCAGCGGATCAGCCCCAGCATTTT; CDR3aa: CASSQDPAADQPQHF; v_gene: TRBV4-3; d_gene: NA; j_gene: TRBJ1-5; abundance: NA
CDR3nt: TGTGCCAGCAGTGGCCAGGGGAACGACGAGCAGTACTTC; CDR3aa: CASSGQGNDEQYF; v_gene: TRBV25-1; d_gene: NA; j_gene: TRBJ2-7; abundance: NA
CDR3nt: TGCGCCAGCAGCTTAACAGATCAGAATGGCTACACCTTC; CDR3aa: CASSLTDQNGYTF; v_gene: TRBV5-1; d_gene: NA; j_gene: TRBJ1-2; abundance: NA
CDR3nt: TGTGCCAGCAGCGAAAGGCTAGCGGGAAGTGTTCCTATAAGGTCCGGGGAGCTGTTTTTT; CDR3aa: CASSERLAGSVPIRSGELFF; v_gene: TRBV28; d_gene: TRBD2; j_gene: TRBJ2-2; abundance: NA
CDR3nt: TGCGCCAGCAGCGGTAACCAGATTAGTACCGGGGAGCTGTTTTTT; CDR3aa: CASSGNQISTGELFF; v_gene: TRBV5-1; d_gene: NA; j_gene: TRBJ2-2; abundance: NA
CDR3nt: TGTGCCAGCAGCTTGGTACAGGGTGGGACAGATACGCAGTATTTT; CDR3aa: CASSLVQGGTDTQYF; v_gene: TRBV5-5; d_gene: NA; j_gene: TRBJ2-3; abundance: once
CDR3nt: TGTGCCAGTAGTATATCCCCAGGGTGGCCCAATCAGCCCCAGCATTTT; CDR3aa: CASSISPGWPNQPQHF; v_gene: TRBV19; d_gene: NA; j_gene: TRBJ1-5; abundance: NA
CDR3nt: TGTGCCAGCAGCCTTGACTTTAACACCGGGGAGCTGTTTTTT; CDR3aa: CASSLDFNTGELFF; v_gene: TRBV3-1/TRBV3-2; d_gene: NA; j_gene: TRBJ2-2; abundance: NA
CDR3nt: TGTGCCAGCAGCGTGGACCCAGGGACGCGTGGAAACACCATATATTTT; CDR3aa: CASSVDPGTRGNTIYF; v_gene: TRBV5-4; d_gene: NA; j_gene: TRBJ1-3; abundance: NA
CDR3nt: TGTGCCAGCAGCTTAGAAACCTGGACTGATCAGCCCCAGCATTTT; CDR3aa: CASSLETWTDQPQHF; v_gene: TRBV7-8; d_gene: NA; j_gene: TRBJ1-5; abundance: NA